A single sample gave rise to the 13 T cell receptor beta chains below, sequenced in a study of PD-1 blockade in classical Hodgkin lymphoma (TCRdb year 2020). This specimen's time point label, per the study, means: cycle 2 day 1 (C2D1) of nivolumab. All trial patients had relapsed after autologous stem cell transplantation, with cohorts A, B and C differing in prior brentuximab vedotin exposure. The library was built by means of the immunoSEQ multiplex PCR assay. TCRdb re-hosts the immuneACCESS table, in-frame sequences only. Its copies lack some clones; in the studies checked, an unresolved V gene accounts for under half of them, and the cause for the rest is not known. Here the sample has around 44,000 clones; about 88% occur a single time. The top ten clonotypes cover less than 7% of the sample. The material was peripheral blood mononuclear cells (PBMCs), obtained before the second cycle of nivolumab. Source of these receptors: a human donor with classical Hodgkin lymphoma.

The CDR3 DNA reads TGTGCCAGCAGCTGGGGAGCGGGGGTCTCGGGCGGGCAGTACTTC. It encodes CASSWGAGVSGGQYF. The V and J genes are TRBV5-4 and TRBJ2-7; 8 bases fit TRBD2. The CDR3 spans 15 residues. The ends lost 3 bases at V and 9 bases at J; junction bases unmatched: 14. Looked up from germline, CDR1 is SGHNT and CDR2 is YYREEE (reference sequence).

The J gene is TRBJ2-6, the V gene TRBV5-1; D is undetermined. From germline, CDR1 is SGHRS and CDR2 YFSETQ. Trimming left V 5 bases short and J 8 bases short, with 8 bases between. The CDR3 runs 12 residues. The CDR3 loop reads CASSPETNVLTF. In DNA, the CDR3 is TGCGCCAGCAGTCCGGAGACCAACGTCCTGACTTTC.

V gene TRBV6-6 combines with J gene TRBJ2-3, with 10 nucleotides matching TRBD2. With V trimmed by 2 bases and J by 1 base, 0 bases remained unmatched. This CDR3 region has 15 residues. Germline CDR1 MNHNY, CDR2 SVGAGI (reference sequence). The CDR3 sequence: CASSYGTSGTDTQYF. CDR3 nucleotides: TGTGCCAGCAGTTACGGGACTAGCGGCACAGATACGCAGTATTTT.

The rearrangement links TRBV6-1 to TRBJ1-1, with D unclear. Germline CDR1 MNHNS, CDR2 SASEGT. This CDR3 region has 17 residues. Trimming took off 4 bases at V and 4 bases at J, with 22 bases between the two ends. The CDR3 reads CASSAWAVVRDGTEAFF. For the CDR3, the DNA is TGTGCCAGCAGTGCGTGGGCCGTTGTTAGGGATGGCACTGAAGCTTTCTTT.

This clone is categorized as large. The chain couples TRBV7-9 to TRBJ2-7; D uncertain. The CDR3 totals 14 residues. CDR1 is SEHNR and CDR2 is FQNEAQ in the germline V gene (reference sequence). Deletions cut 3 bases from V and 3 bases from J, with 12 bases between. The CDR3 region is CASSFSLADYEQYF. CDR3 coding DNA: TGTGCCAGCAGCTTCTCACTTGCAGACTACGAGCAGTACTTC.

This chain uses TRBV10-1 with TRBJ1-1; tentative D call: TRBD1 (5 bases). The CDR3 contains 13 residues. The germline CDR1 and CDR2 sequences are WNHNN and SYGVQD (reference sequence). The ends were cut back, 4 bases at V and 3 bases at J, with 9 bases in the middle. The CDR3 DNA follows: TGCGCCAGCAGTGGGTCGGGGCACACTGAAGCTTTCTTT. Translated, it gives CASSGSGHTEAFF.

The chain has TRBV5-1 and TRBJ2-3; 12 nucleotides match TRBD2. Germline V gives CDR1 SGHRS, CDR2 YFSETQ. Losses at the gene ends were 0 bases for V and 4 bases for J; bases not matched to a gene: 3. The CDR3 is 16 amino acids. Written as DNA, the CDR3 is TGCGCCAGCAGCTTGGGGCTAGCGGGAGGGGCAGATACGCAGTATTTT. This gives the protein CASSLGLAGGADTQYF. The variable domain in full, with the rest retrieved from reference TRBV5-1 and TRBJ2-3, is KAGVTQTPRYLIKTRGQQVTLSCSPISGHRSVSWYQQTPGQGLQFLFEYFSETQRNKGNFPGRFSGRQFSNSRSEMNVSTLELGDSALYLCASSLGLAGGADTQYFGPGTRLTVL.

The V and J genes are TRBV9 and TRBJ2-7; 7 positions match TRBD2. The CDR3 runs to 15 residues. CDR1 and CDR2 from the germline V gene are SGDLS and YYNGEE. V lost 0 bases, J lost 4 bases, and 7 bases stayed unmatched. The CDR3: CASSVAGGSTYEQYF. CDR3 sequence (DNA): TGTGCCAGCAGCGTAGCGGGCGGGAGCACGTACGAGCAGTACTTC.

This sequence joins TRBV7-9 and TRBJ1-2; 7 positions agree with TRBD1. After removal of 6 bases from V and 4 bases from J, the junction contained 11 bases not matched to a gene. The CDR3 contains 15 residues. Germline CDR1 is SEHNR and CDR2 is FQNEAQ (reference sequence). CDR3 DNA sequence: TGTGCCAGCAGTTCTAAAAGACAGGGACTCTATGGCTACACCTTC. Protein sequence: CASSSKRQGLYGYTF.

This chain links TRBV10-3 with TRBJ1-1; 9 bases match TRBD1. The germline V gene has CDR1 ENHRY and CDR2 SYGVKD. The CDR3 length is 16 residues. J lost 6 bases, V lost 3 bases, and 11 bases had no gene match. The DNA of the CDR3 is TGTGCCATCAGTGATTCTCCGGGACAGGGTACGGCTGAAGCTTTCTTT. It yields the protein CAISDSPGQGTAEAFF.

This clone was seen more than once but under ten times. This chain connects TRBV7-9 to TRBJ1-1; D is unclear. Per the germline V gene, CDR1 is SEHNR and CDR2 is FQNEAQ (reference sequence). This CDR3 is 13 amino acids long. V was clipped by 7 bases and J by 8 bases, with 17 bases between them. DNA of the CDR3: TGTGCCAGCAACTGGGCGGGAATGGAAGAAGCTTTCTTT. Amino acid sequence: CASNWAGMEEAFF.

V is TRBV5-4 and J is TRBJ1-5; D call uncertain. From germline, CDR1 is SGHNT and CDR2 YYREEE (reference sequence). V lost 4 bases to trimming and J lost 9 bases, with 11 bases between them. The CDR3 loop spans 12 amino acids. The CDR3 bases are TGTGCCAGCAGCGCCGACGACGGGCCCCAGCATTTT. It specifies CASSADDGPQHF.

The V call is TRBV5-1, the J call TRBJ1-2, with 10 bases that match TRBD1. The CDR3 loop spans 13 amino acids. The germline V gene encodes CDR1 SGHRS and CDR2 YFSETQ. Trimming took 6 bases from V and 7 from J; bases not matched to a gene: 6. In DNA form, the CDR3 reads TGCGCCAGCAACCGACAGGGGGCGTCTGGCTACACCTTC. It specifies CASNRQGASGYTF.